The sequence of this TCR beta chain was determined in a study of control samples from healthy donors and cancer patients. Germline V gene data show CDR1 as GTSNPN and CDR2 as SVGIG (reference sequence). This CDR3 comprises 15 residues. V shed 0 bases and J 3 bases; nucleotides not matched to a gene: 5. TCRdb's table, derived via immunoSEQ multiplex PCR, lists solely in-frame clones and lacks some. The table records approximately 170,000 clones, about 93% of them present only once. The receptor was derived from a woman in her sixties in good health. Source material: blood. The rearrangement links TRBV30 to TRBJ1-1; 9 positions match TRBD1. The CDR3 DNA follows: TGTGCCTGGAGTGTCCGGGGACAGGGCGACACTGAAGCTTTCTTT. Protein sequence: CAWSVRGQGDTEAFF. Filled out from reference TRBV30 and TRBJ1-1, the complete variable domain reads SQTIHQWPATLVQPVGSPLSLECTVEGTSNPNLYWYRQAAGRGLQLLFYSVGIGQISSEVPQNLSASRPQDRQFILSSKKLLLSDSGFYLCAWSVRGQGDTEAFFGQGTRLTVV.